Below, 21 T cell receptor beta chains from the same sample are listed, as sequenced in a study of T-cell memory formation after mild COVID-19. A single record per CDR3 protein comes from TCRdb applying MiXCR to the 5' RACE reads. The sample carries a few hundred thousand distinct CDR3 sequences, around 15% recorded once. The sample comprised PBMCs or a T cell subset sorted from them (not recorded which). All receptors come from a man aged 18 to 35 who had mild COVID-19 (a few samples of this study predate the infection). Cell type and time point are not known.

The rearrangement links TRBV5-6 to TRBJ1-1; D may be TRBD1 (5 bases). The CDR3 loop spans 16 amino acids. Per germline, CDR1 SGHDT and CDR2 YYEEEE. Trimming removed 0 bases from V and 0 bases from J, with 12 bases in between. Here the CDR3 reads CASSLDWAGLNTEAFF. CDR3 nucleotide sequence: TGTGCCAGCAGCTTGGATTGGGCAGGGCTGAACACTGAAGCTTTCTTT.

This clonotype has more than one count but fewer than ten. The chain recombines TRBV7-7 with TRBJ2-1, with TRBD1 matching over 9 bases. Looked up from germline, CDR1 is SSHAT and CDR2 is FNYEAQ (reference sequence). The CDR3 totals 13 residues. V lost 10 bases, J lost 6 bases, and 7 bases stayed unmatched. The CDR3 sequence: CATGTGYANEQFF. DNA for the CDR3: TGTGCCACCGGGACAGGGTACGCCAATGAGCAGTTCTTC.

This chain links TRBV7-8 with TRBJ2-5, with D possibly TRBD2 on 5 matching bases. This CDR3 spans 14 amino acids. V dropped 5 bases and J dropped 5 bases, with 15 bases sitting between them. Germline V CDR1 and CDR2: SGHVS, FQNEAQ. DNA of the CDR3: TGTGCCAGCAGCGCCGCCGGGGAAGCGGAGACCCAGTACTTC. Translated: CASSAAGEAETQYF.

This clonotype was recorded a few times. The V call is TRBV5-1, the J call TRBJ1-1; a weak D match, TRBD1 (6 bases). The V end was cut by 4 bases, the J end by 3 bases, with 19 bases between. Germline values: CDR1 SGHRS, CDR2 YFSETQ. CDR3 length: 16 residues. The CDR3 sequence: CASSQGTYPKDTEAFF. The CDR3 DNA follows: TGCGCCAGCAGCCAAGGGACATACCCGAAGGACACTGAAGCTTTCTTT.

The chain carries TRBV5-1 and TRBJ2-7; D gene uncertain. V lost 0 bases to trimming and J lost 3 bases, with 7 bases between them. CDR3 length: 13 residues. Germline-derived CDR1 and CDR2 are SGHRS and YFSETQ. For the CDR3, the DNA is TGCGCCAGCAGCTTGGGTGAGGTCTACGAGCAGTACTTC. This translates into CASSLGEVYEQYF.

This chain joins TRBV7-2 and TRBJ2-3, with TRBD2 matching over 8 bases. Germline CDR1 reads SGHTA; CDR2 reads FQGNSA. This CDR3 has 16 residues. J gave up 1 base and V 4 bases, and 7 bases lay outside the gene matches. In nucleotides, the CDR3 is TGTGCCAGCAGCTACCGTCCGGGGGGGGGCACAGATACGCAGTATTTT. It is translated as CASSYRPGGGTDTQYF.

The chain combines TRBV6-5 with TRBJ1-1; the D gene is possibly TRBD1 (5 bases). V was shortened by 0 bases and J by 1 base, with 15 bases between the two germline ends. Germline CDR1 and CDR2: MNHEY and SVGAGI. CDR3 length: 17 residues. CDR3 coding DNA: TGTGCCAGCAGTTACTCGAGGGCGTGGGGCCAGAACACTGAAGCTTTCTTT. Translating gives CASSYSRAWGQNTEAFF.

This clonotype was picked up a small number of times. The chain carries TRBV11-2 and TRBJ1-2; 9 bases are shared with TRBD1. Trimming removed 5 bases from V and 3 bases from J; junction bases left unmatched: 4. The CDR3 is 14 residues long. The V gene's germline CDR1 is SGHAT and CDR2 FQNNGV. CDR3 protein: CASSADRGHYGYTF. The CDR3 DNA is TGTGCCAGCAGCGCGGACAGGGGCCACTATGGCTACACCTTC.

The J gene is TRBJ2-2, the V gene TRBV9; D is possibly TRBD2 (6 bases). CDR1 SGDLS and CDR2 YYNGEE come from the germline V gene. V lost 0 bases to trimming and J lost 6 bases, with 15 bases between them. This CDR3 comprises 16 residues. The CDR3 DNA follows: TGTGCCAGCAGCGTAGGACCGGGACTCGCAGCCGGGGAGCTGTTTTTT. This encodes CASSVGPGLAAGELFF.

The table lists this clonotype with a few counts. The gene calls are TRBV29-1 and TRBJ1-2; a weak D match, TRBD1 (6 bases). The germline V gene encodes CDR1 SQVTM and CDR2 ANQGSEA. The CDR3 is made up of 12 amino acids. Trimming removed 6 bases from V and 2 bases from J, with 10 bases in between. The CDR3 here is CSVGGQNYGYTF. As DNA, the CDR3 is TGCAGCGTGGGTGGACAGAACTATGGCTACACCTTC.

The chain links TRBV5-6 to TRBJ2-2; D call uncertain. V shed 1 base and J shed 7 bases, with 2 bases lying between them. This CDR3 has 11 residues. Germline CDR1 SGHDT, CDR2 YYEEEE. This CDR3 is CASSLYGELFF. The CDR3 bases are TGTGCCAGCAGCTTGTACGGGGAGCTGTTTTTT.

V is TRBV5-1 and J is TRBJ2-3; TRBD2 is a possible D gene (6 bases). CDR1 is SGHRS, CDR2 YFSETQ, per germline. The V end lost 3 bases, the J end lost 4 bases, and 12 bases lay between the germline ends. CDR3 size: 14 residues. CDR3 DNA: TGCGCCAGCAGCTCCCTCACTAGCTCAGATACGCAGTATTTT. Amino acid sequence: CASSSLTSSDTQYF.

This clonotype was seen only a few times. The V gene is TRBV5-1, the J gene TRBJ2-1, with 10 bases matching TRBD2. The CDR3 has 16 amino acids. In germline, CDR1 is SGHRS, CDR2 YFSETQ. Trimming took 7 bases from V and 3 from J; bases not matched to a gene: 10. DNA for the CDR3: TGCGCCAGCTGGGTGGCTAGCGGGGGTTTCTACAATGAGCAGTTCTTC. Amino acid sequence: CASWVASGGFYNEQFF.

The CDR3, as DNA: TGTGCCAGCAGCCCCGGACGGACGGAACCGAATGAGCAGTTCTTC. Protein sequence: CASSPGRTEPNEQFF. The rearrangement links TRBV4-2 to TRBJ2-1; no clear D. V was pared by 4 bases and J by 7 bases, with 17 bases between. Germline assignment: CDR1 LGHNA and CDR2 YNFKEQ. The CDR3 runs to 15 residues.

The chain recombines TRBV7-9 with TRBJ2-2, with D uncertain. Per the germline V gene, CDR1 is SEHNR and CDR2 is FQNEAQ (reference sequence). The CDR3 is 16 residues long. Trimming cost V 5 bases and J 0 bases, with 13 bases left between them. The CDR3 DNA reads as TGTGCCAGCAGCCGAAGCGCGGTTCCGAACACCGGGGAGCTGTTTTTT. This translates into CASSRSAVPNTGELFF.

This clonotype has just a few counts. The V call is TRBV2, the J call TRBJ2-3, with D unresolved. Per germline, CDR1 SNHLY and CDR2 FYNNEI. This CDR3 region has 13 residues. CDR3 in amino acids: CAEQPRTADTQYF. DNA for the CDR3: TGTGCTGAGCAGCCGCGAACGGCAGATACGCAGTATTTT.

This clonotype was detected only a few times. The genes are TRBV7-2 and TRBJ1-4, with TRBD1 matching 7 bases. This CDR3 is built from 13 residues. The V gene's germline CDR1 is SGHTA and CDR2 FQGNSA. V was pared by 5 bases and J by 10 bases, with 7 bases of the junction left unmatched. The CDR3 DNA sequence: TGTGCCAGCAGCCCCGCGACAGGGAGAAAACTGTTTTTT. Amino acid sequence: CASSPATGRKLFF.

This clonotype was seen many times. The chain couples TRBV7-2 to TRBJ1-4, with TRBD1 matching 7 bases. The trim removed 5 bases at V and 8 bases at J, leaving 8 bases unmatched. The CDR3 covers 14 residues. Germline CDR1 SGHTA, CDR2 FQGNSA. The CDR3 region has the DNA TGTGCCAGCAGCCCCCGACAGGGAGTCGAAAAACTGTTTTTT. This gives the protein CASSPRQGVEKLFF.

J is TRBJ2-2 and V is TRBV5-8; unclear D gene. The CDR3 spans 18 residues. V lost 1 base to trimming and J lost 2 bases, with 18 bases between them. Germline CDR1 reads SGHTS; CDR2 reads YDEGEE. The CDR3 coding sequence is TGTGCCAGCAGCTTGTTCGTGGGCCCGAAACAAAACACCGGGGAGCTGTTTTTT. Protein product: CASSLFVGPKQNTGELFF.

This clonotype has only a few counts. At one of its ends the junction is not consistent with the germline gene, which may arise from a read error. The chain recombines TRBV11-3 with TRBJ2-1, with TRBD1 matching over 9 bases. The CDR3 length is 14 residues. Germline V CDR1 and CDR2: SGHNT, YENEEA. The CDR3 reads CASSGQGRRGEKFF. The CDR3 DNA reads TGTGCCAGCAGCGGACAGGGGCGACGGGGTGAGAAGTTCTTC.

This clonotype has only a few counts. The CDR3 coding sequence is TGTGCCAGCAGCTCGTTCCGAGGGGTGGAGACCCAGTACTTC. The encoded protein is CASSSFRGVETQYF. The chain combines TRBV7-2 with TRBJ2-5, with D perhaps matching TRBD1 or TRBD2 (5 bases each). The germline CDR1 and CDR2 sequences are SGHTA and FQGNSA. Trimming took 4 bases from V and 5 from J, leaving 14 bases between them. This CDR3 comprises 14 residues.